The rows below give T cell receptor beta chains drawn from one sample of a study of shared clonotypes between healthy human individuals. Some clones are missing from TCRdb's copy, which holds only in-frame ones; the method was immunoSEQ multiplex PCR. The profile covers approximately 620,000 clones, with approximately 97% appearing a single time and about 0.057% taken by the ten largest. The sample comprised naive CD4+ T cells sorted from blood. The receptor set was obtained from a woman in her twenties or thirties in good health. The CDR3 runs from the conserved cysteine through the conserved F or W. A D gene is named only where the DNA matches it firmly.

CDR3 protein	CDR3 DNA	V gene	J gene	D gene
CASSFTGRWTSGSWWAETQYF	TGTGCCAGCAGCTTTACAGGTCGGTGGACTAGCGGGAGTTGGTGGGCAGAGACCCAGTACTTC	TRBV13	TRBJ2-5	TRBD2
CSVNLGRNPEKLFF	TGCAGCGTTAACCTCGGGAGGAATCCAGAAAAACTGTTTTTT	TRBV29-1	TRBJ1-4	-
CASQRQGNQPQHF	TGTGCCAGCCAACGACAGGGCAATCAGCCCCAGCATTTT	TRBV7-8	TRBJ1-5	-
CASSLASPGGEQFF	TGTGCCAGCAGCTTGGCCTCCCCGGGCGGTGAGCAGTTCTTC	TRBV5-5	TRBJ2-1	-
CASTAGQGTYEQYF	TGTGCCAGCACCGCGGGACAGGGCACCTACGAGCAGTACTTC	TRBV28	TRBJ2-7	TRBD1
CASSQLPGIGGTNEKLFF	TGCGCCAGCAGCCAACTGCCCGGGATCGGTGGAACTAATGAAAAACTGTTTTTT	TRBV4-1	TRBJ1-4	-
CASSTRTVPQHF	TGTGCCAGCAGTACCCGGACAGTTCCCCAGCATTTT	TRBV27	TRBJ1-5	-
CASSLGGVNTEAFF	TGTGCCAGCAGCTTAGGAGGGGTAAACACTGAAGCTTTCTTT	TRBV11-3	TRBJ1-1	-
CASSVGPAGGGFETQYF	TGTGCCAGCAGCGTAGGCCCAGCGGGAGGGGGTTTTGAGACCCAGTACTTC	TRBV9	TRBJ2-5	TRBD2
CASSSVGRGPSPLHF	TGTGCCAGCAGTTCGGTGGGCAGGGGCCCCTCACCCCTCCACTTT	TRBV28	TRBJ1-6	-